This T cell receptor beta chain originates from a study of blood T cell repertoires in COVID-19. Profiled with immunoSEQ multiplex PCR; TCRdb holds only in-frame clones, not every one. The sample shows roughly 38,000 clones, 80% to 95% of them seen only once. Sequencing was done on a sample of peripheral blood. The sequence derives from a man aged 50 to 59 with active COVID-19.

The CDR3: CASSSAGSSYEQYF. CDR3 nucleotides: TGCGCCAGCAGCTCAGCGGGGAGCTCCTACGAGCAGTACTTC. The V and J genes are TRBV5-1 and TRBJ2-7; 7 bases match TRBD2. Trimming cost V 3 bases and J 0 bases; bases outside gene matches: 3. This CDR3 is built from 14 residues. In germline, CDR1 is SGHRS, CDR2 YFSETQ.